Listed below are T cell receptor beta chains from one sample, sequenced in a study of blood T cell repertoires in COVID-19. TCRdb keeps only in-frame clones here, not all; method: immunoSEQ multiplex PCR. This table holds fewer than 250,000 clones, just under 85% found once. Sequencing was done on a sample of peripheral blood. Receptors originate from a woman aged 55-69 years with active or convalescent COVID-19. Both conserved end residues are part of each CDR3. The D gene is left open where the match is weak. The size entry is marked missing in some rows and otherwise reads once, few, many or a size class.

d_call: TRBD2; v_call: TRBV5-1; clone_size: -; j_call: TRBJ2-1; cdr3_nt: TGCGCCAGCAGCCCCGTGGGTAGCGGGAGGGCTGTTGAGCAGTTCTTC; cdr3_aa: CASSPVGSGRAVEQFF
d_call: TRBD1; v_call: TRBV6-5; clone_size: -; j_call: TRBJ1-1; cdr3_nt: TGTGCCAGCATGTGGACAGGGCTAAACACTGAAGCTTTCTTT; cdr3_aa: CASMWTGLNTEAFF
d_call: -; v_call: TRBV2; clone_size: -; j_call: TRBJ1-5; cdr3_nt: TGTGCCAGCAATAGTGAGAATAGCAATCAGCCCCAGCATTTT; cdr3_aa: CASNSENSNQPQHF
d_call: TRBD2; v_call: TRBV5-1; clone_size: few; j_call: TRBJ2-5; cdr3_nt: TGCGCCAGCAGCTTGGGCGGGGGAGATTGGGAGACCCAGTACTTC; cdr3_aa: CASSLGGGDWETQYF
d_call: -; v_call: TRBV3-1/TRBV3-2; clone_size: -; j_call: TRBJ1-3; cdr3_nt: TGTGCCAGCAGCCAAGATGCTACGGGAGGCACTGGAAACACCATATATTTT; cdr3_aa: CASSQDATGGTGNTIYF
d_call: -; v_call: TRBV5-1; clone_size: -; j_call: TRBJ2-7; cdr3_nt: TGCGCCAGCAGTAAAGGGCAGGGCCCACTTGGCGAGCAGTACTTC; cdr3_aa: CASSKGQGPLGEQYF
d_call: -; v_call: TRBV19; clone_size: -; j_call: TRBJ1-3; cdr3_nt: TGTGCCAGTAGTAGCCAAGGGAGCTCTGGAAACACCATATATTTT; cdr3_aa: CASSSQGSSGNTIYF
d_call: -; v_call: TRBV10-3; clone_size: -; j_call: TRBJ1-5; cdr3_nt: TGTGCCATCAGTGAGTCGGGGGGGCCCGGCGTCGATCAGCCCCAGCATTTT; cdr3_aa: CAISESGGPGVDQPQHF
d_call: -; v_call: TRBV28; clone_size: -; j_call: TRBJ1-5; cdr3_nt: TGTGCCAGCAGTTTACGAGGTCAGTTTAGCAATCAGCCCCAGCATTTT; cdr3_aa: CASSLRGQFSNQPQHF
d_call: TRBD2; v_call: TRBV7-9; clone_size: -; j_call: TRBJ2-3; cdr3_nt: TGTGCCAGCAGCTCCCCTCAGCGGGGGGCCAACACAGATACGCAGTATTTT; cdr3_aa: CASSSPQRGANTDTQYF
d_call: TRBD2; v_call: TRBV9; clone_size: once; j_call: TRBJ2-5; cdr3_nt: TGTGCCAGCAGCGTAGGTGCGGGGGAGAGGGAGACCCAGTACTTC; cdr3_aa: CASSVGAGERETQYF
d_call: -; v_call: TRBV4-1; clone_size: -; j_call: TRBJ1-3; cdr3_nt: TGCGCCAGCAGCCAGGAGGGACGGAACTCTGGAAACACCATATATTTT; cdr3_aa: CASSQEGRNSGNTIYF
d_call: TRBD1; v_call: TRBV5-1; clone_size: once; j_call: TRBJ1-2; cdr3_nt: TGCGCCAGCAGCTTGGACAGGGGAGGCCTCTATGGCTACACCTTC; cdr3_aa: CASSLDRGGLYGYTF
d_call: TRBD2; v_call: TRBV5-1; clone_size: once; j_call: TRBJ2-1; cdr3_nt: TGCGCCAGCAGCTCGCCCTGGCGGGAGGCCACGCCATGGGGTGAGCAGTTCTTC; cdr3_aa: CASSSPWREATPWGEQFF
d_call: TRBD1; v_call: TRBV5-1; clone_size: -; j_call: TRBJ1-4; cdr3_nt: TGCGCCAGCAGACCCGAACAGGGGGCGCGGGAAAAACTGTTTTTT; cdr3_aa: CASRPEQGAREKLFF
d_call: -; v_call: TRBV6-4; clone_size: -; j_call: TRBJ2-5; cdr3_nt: TGTGCCAGCACGTCGGGGAGTAATCAAGAGACCCAGTACTTC; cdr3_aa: CASTSGSNQETQYF
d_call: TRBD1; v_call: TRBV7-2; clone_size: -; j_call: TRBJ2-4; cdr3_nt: TGTGCCAGCAGCTTAGCCCTAGGGACAGTAGCCAAAAACATTCAGTACTTC; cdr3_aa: CASSLALGTVAKNIQYF
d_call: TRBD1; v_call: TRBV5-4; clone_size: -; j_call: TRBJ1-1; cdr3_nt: TGTGCCAGCAGCTTGCGGGGACAGGGGGGGACTGAAGCTTTCTTT; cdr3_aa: CASSLRGQGGTEAFF
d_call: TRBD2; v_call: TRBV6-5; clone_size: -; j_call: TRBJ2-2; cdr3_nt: TGTGCCAGCAGTTATTCACGGGGGGGCAACGGGGAGCTGTTTTTT; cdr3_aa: CASSYSRGGNGELFF
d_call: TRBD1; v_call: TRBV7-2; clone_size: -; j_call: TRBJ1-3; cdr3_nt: TGTGCCAGCAGCTTAACCTCGACAGGGGCTGGAAACACCATATATTTT; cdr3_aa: CASSLTSTGAGNTIYF
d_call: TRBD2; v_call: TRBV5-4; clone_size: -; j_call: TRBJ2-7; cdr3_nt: TGTGCCAGCAGCTTCGGGGGGGGAGGCTACGAGCAGTACTTC; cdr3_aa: CASSFGGGGYEQYF
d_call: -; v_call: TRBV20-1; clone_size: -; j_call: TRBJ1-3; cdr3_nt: TGCAGTGCTAGTCAGGGGACCGGAAACACCATATATTTT; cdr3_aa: CSASQGTGNTIYF
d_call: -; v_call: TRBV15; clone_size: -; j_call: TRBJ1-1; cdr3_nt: TGTGCCACCAGCAAAGACAGGATGAACACTGAAGCTTTCTTT; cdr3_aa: CATSKDRMNTEAFF
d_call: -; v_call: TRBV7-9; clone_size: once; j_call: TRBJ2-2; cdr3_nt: TGTGCCAGCAGCACTACAGGGCCCGCGAACACCGGGGAGCTGTTTTTT; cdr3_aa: CASSTTGPANTGELFF
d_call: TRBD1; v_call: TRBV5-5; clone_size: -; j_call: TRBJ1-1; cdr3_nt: TGTGCCAGCAGCGCGTCCTTGACAGGGATGAACACTGAAGCTTTCTTT; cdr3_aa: CASSASLTGMNTEAFF
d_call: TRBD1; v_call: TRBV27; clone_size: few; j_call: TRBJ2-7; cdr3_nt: TGTGCCAGCAGTTTAGGGACAGGGGCTTCCTACGAGCAGTACTTC; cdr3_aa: CASSLGTGASYEQYF
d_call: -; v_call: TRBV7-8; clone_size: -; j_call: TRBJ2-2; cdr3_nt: TGTGCCAGCAGCAAGGGACTTCTAAACACCGGGGAGCTGTTTTTT; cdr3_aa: CASSKGLLNTGELFF
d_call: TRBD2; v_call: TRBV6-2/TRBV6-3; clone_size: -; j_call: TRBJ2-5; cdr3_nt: TGTGCCAGCAGTTACTCGACTAGCGGAGAGGGCGAGACCCAGTACTTC; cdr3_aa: CASSYSTSGEGETQYF
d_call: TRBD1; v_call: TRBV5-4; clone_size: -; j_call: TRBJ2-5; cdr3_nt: TGTGCCAGCAGCGCGCGGACAGGGGGGGAGACCCAGTACTTC; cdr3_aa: CASSARTGGETQYF
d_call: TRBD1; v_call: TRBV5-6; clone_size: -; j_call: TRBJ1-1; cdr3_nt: TGTGCCAGCAGCTTGGACAGGGGGCTTAATGAAGCTTTCTTT; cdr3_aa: CASSLDRGLNEAFF
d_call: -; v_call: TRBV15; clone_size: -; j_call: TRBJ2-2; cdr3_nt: TGTGCCACCAGCAGAGATGAGTCCGGGGAGCTGTTTTTT; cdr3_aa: CATSRDESGELFF
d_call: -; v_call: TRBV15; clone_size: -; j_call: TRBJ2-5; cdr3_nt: TGTGCCACCAGCAGAGATTGGGGCCGTGAGACCCAGTACTTC; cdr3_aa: CATSRDWGRETQYF
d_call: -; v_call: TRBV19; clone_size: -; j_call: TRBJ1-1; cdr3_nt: TGTGCCAGTAGTATAAGCAAGAACACTGAAGCTTTCTTT; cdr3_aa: CASSISKNTEAFF
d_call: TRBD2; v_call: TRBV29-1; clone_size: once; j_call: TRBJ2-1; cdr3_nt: TGCAGCGTTGACGCACTAGCGGACGACAATGAGCAGTTCTTC; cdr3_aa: CSVDALADDNEQFF
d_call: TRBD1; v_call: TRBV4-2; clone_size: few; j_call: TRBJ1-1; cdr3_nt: TGTGCCAGCAGCCAAGAAAGGGGGCGCGGGGCTTTCTTT; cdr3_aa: CASSQERGRGAFF
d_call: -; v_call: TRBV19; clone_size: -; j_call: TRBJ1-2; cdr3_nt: TGTGCCAGTAGTATAGGGCAGGGGAACTATGGCTACACCTTC; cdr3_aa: CASSIGQGNYGYTF
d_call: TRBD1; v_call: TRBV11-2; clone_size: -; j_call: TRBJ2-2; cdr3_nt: TGTGCCAGCAGCACCCGGACAGGACAAACCGGGGAGCTGTTTTTT; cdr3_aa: CASSTRTGQTGELFF
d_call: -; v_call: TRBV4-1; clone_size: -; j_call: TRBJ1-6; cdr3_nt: TGCGCCAGCACCCCAGGCCCAGGCGCCAATTCACCCCTCCACTTT; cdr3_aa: CASTPGPGANSPLHF
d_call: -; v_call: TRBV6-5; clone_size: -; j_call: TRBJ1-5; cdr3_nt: TGTGCCAGCAGTCTGAGGGGGGGGGCTGGGCAGCCCCAGCATTTT; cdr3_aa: CASSLRGGAGQPQHF
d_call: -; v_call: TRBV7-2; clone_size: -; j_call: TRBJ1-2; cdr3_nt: TGTGCCAGCAGCTTAGATTATGGGGGGACGCGGGGCTACACCTTC; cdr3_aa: CASSLDYGGTRGYTF
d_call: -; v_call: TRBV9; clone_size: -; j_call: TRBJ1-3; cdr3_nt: TGTGCCAGCAGCGTAGGGGCAGTCTCTGGAAACACCATATATTTT; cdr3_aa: CASSVGAVSGNTIYF
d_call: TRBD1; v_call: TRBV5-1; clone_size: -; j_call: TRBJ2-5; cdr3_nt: TGCGCCAGCAGCTTCTCCGGGACAGGGGAAGAGACCCAGTACTTC; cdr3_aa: CASSFSGTGEETQYF
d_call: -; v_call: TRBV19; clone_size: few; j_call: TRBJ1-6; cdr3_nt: TGTGCCAGTAACGGTCCTGTCTATAATTCACCCCTCCACTTT; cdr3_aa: CASNGPVYNSPLHF
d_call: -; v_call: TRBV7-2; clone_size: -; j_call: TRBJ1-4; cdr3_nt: TGTGCCAGCAGCCCAGGGAGGACTAATGAAAAACTGTTTTTT; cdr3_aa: CASSPGRTNEKLFF
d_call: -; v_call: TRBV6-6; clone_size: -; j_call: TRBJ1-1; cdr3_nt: TGTGCCAGCAGTTCTTATACAGGGTACACTGAAGCTTTCTTT; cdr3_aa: CASSSYTGYTEAFF
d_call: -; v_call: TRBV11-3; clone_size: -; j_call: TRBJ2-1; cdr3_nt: TGTGCCAGCAGCGCGGACTCCTACAATGAGCAGTTCTTC; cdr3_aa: CASSADSYNEQFF
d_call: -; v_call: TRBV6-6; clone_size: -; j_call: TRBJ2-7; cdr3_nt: TGTGCCAGCAGTCGGCGTTACGAGCAGTACTTC; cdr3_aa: CASSRRYEQYF